A selection of T cell receptor beta chains follows, all from one sample in a study of T cell responses to AZD1222 COVID-19 vaccine. Produced via immunoSEQ multiplex PCR; TCRdb's table is partial and in-frame only. Of tens of thousands of clones listed, 88% are singletons. The sample was peripheral blood, taken 28 days after the second AZD1222 dose. Receptors originate from an adult who received the AZD1222 COVID-19 vaccine. Each CDR3 is given with its conserved first and last residue. D genes are given only for firm matches. Clone size is stated in some rows and not others, as once, few, many or a class when expanded.

clone_size: -
v_call: TRBV6-5
j_call: TRBJ1-6
d_call: -
cdr3_aa: CASSRTWGGNSPLHF
cdr3_nt: TGTGCCAGCAGCCGCACCTGGGGAGGAAATTCACCCCTCCACTTT

clone_size: -
v_call: TRBV6-5
j_call: TRBJ2-7
d_call: TRBD1
cdr3_aa: CASSSDRGGYYEQYF
cdr3_nt: TGTGCCAGCAGTTCGGACAGGGGAGGGTACTACGAGCAGTACTTC

clone_size: -
v_call: TRBV9
j_call: TRBJ1-1
d_call: -
cdr3_aa: CASSLFRGNTEAFF
cdr3_nt: TGTGCCAGCAGCCTGTTTAGGGGAAACACTGAAGCTTTCTTT

clone_size: -
v_call: TRBV25-1
j_call: TRBJ1-6
d_call: -
cdr3_aa: CASSEALRGNSPLHF
cdr3_nt: TGTGCCAGCAGTGAAGCATTAAGGGGGAATTCACCCCTCCACTTT

clone_size: -
v_call: TRBV5-5
j_call: TRBJ1-1
d_call: -
cdr3_aa: CASNGQLRNTEAFF
cdr3_nt: TGTGCCAGCAACGGACAGCTAAGGAACACTGAAGCTTTCTTT

clone_size: -
v_call: TRBV5-1
j_call: TRBJ1-2
d_call: -
cdr3_aa: CASSGGMGYGYTF
cdr3_nt: TGCGCCAGCAGCGGTGGGATGGGCTATGGCTACACCTTC

clone_size: -
v_call: TRBV6-2/TRBV6-3
j_call: TRBJ1-2
d_call: -
cdr3_aa: CASSGGPFFYGYTF
cdr3_nt: TGTGCCAGCAGTGGCGGGCCTTTTTTCTATGGCTACACCTTC

clone_size: -
v_call: TRBV5-1
j_call: TRBJ2-1
d_call: -
cdr3_aa: CASSLGGVANEQFF
cdr3_nt: TGCGCCAGCAGCTTGGGAGGGGTGGCCAATGAGCAGTTCTTC

clone_size: -
v_call: TRBV5-6
j_call: TRBJ1-1
d_call: -
cdr3_aa: CASSEWADMNTEAFF
cdr3_nt: TGTGCCAGCAGCGAGTGGGCGGATATGAACACTGAAGCTTTCTTT

clone_size: -
v_call: TRBV5-6
j_call: TRBJ2-7
d_call: -
cdr3_aa: CASSSYGTGGYEQYF
cdr3_nt: TGTGCCAGCAGCTCGTACGGGACCGGGGGCTACGAGCAGTACTTC

clone_size: -
v_call: TRBV4-2
j_call: TRBJ2-3
d_call: TRBD1
cdr3_aa: CASSPGQDTDTQYF
cdr3_nt: TGTGCCAGCAGCCCGGGACAGGATACAGATACGCAGTATTTT

clone_size: -
v_call: TRBV5-1
j_call: TRBJ2-5
d_call: TRBD1
cdr3_aa: CASSRNNQGEETQYF
cdr3_nt: TGCGCCAGCAGCCGAAACAACCAGGGGGAAGAGACCCAGTACTTC

clone_size: once
v_call: TRBV5-1
j_call: TRBJ1-2
d_call: TRBD1
cdr3_aa: CASSNGMNRGDFDGYTF
cdr3_nt: TGCGCCAGCTCGAACGGTATGAACAGGGGAGATTTCGATGGCTACACCTTC

clone_size: -
v_call: TRBV9
j_call: TRBJ2-7
d_call: TRBD2
cdr3_aa: CASSPTSGGYEQYF
cdr3_nt: TGTGCCAGCAGTCCGACTAGCGGGGGTTACGAGCAGTACTTC

clone_size: -
v_call: TRBV5-3
j_call: TRBJ2-1
d_call: -
cdr3_aa: CARSLEGLDNEQFF
cdr3_nt: TGTGCCAGAAGCTTGGAAGGTCTAGACAATGAGCAGTTCTTC

clone_size: -
v_call: TRBV6-6
j_call: TRBJ1-1
d_call: -
cdr3_aa: CASNTAGTIRLAFF
cdr3_nt: TGTGCCAGTAACACTGCCGGAACCATCCGCCTGGCTTTCTTT

clone_size: -
v_call: TRBV18
j_call: TRBJ2-1
d_call: -
cdr3_aa: CASSLGESSYNEQFF
cdr3_nt: TGTGCCAGCTCACTCGGGGAGAGCTCCTACAATGAGCAGTTCTTC

clone_size: -
v_call: TRBV19
j_call: TRBJ1-1
d_call: -
cdr3_aa: CASSIAGFMNTEAFF
cdr3_nt: TGTGCCAGTAGTATCGCCGGGTTTATGAACACTGAAGCTTTCTTT

clone_size: -
v_call: TRBV5-6
j_call: TRBJ2-2
d_call: -
cdr3_aa: CASSFQGFREELFF
cdr3_nt: TGTGCCAGCAGCTTTCAGGGGTTCCGTGAGGAGCTGTTTTTT

clone_size: -
v_call: TRBV7-2
j_call: TRBJ2-5
d_call: -
cdr3_aa: CASSFLETQYF
cdr3_nt: TGTGCCAGCAGCTTTTTGGAGACCCAGTACTTC

clone_size: -
v_call: TRBV12-3/TRBV12-4
j_call: TRBJ1-1
d_call: -
cdr3_aa: CASSLAPKAFF
cdr3_nt: TGTGCCAGCAGTTTAGCGCCGAAAGCTTTCTTT

clone_size: -
v_call: TRBV18
j_call: TRBJ1-4
d_call: -
cdr3_aa: CASSEFGAATNEKLFF
cdr3_nt: TGTGCCAGCTCAGAATTCGGGGCTGCAACTAATGAAAAACTGTTTTTT

clone_size: -
v_call: TRBV6-5
j_call: TRBJ1-1
d_call: -
cdr3_aa: CASSYFRAVNTEAFF
cdr3_nt: TGTGCCAGCAGTTACTTCCGGGCAGTGAACACTGAAGCTTTCTTT

clone_size: once
v_call: TRBV12-3/TRBV12-4
j_call: TRBJ2-2
d_call: -
cdr3_aa: CASSYAGELFF
cdr3_nt: TGTGCCAGCTCTTACGCCGGGGAGCTGTTTTTT

clone_size: -
v_call: TRBV27
j_call: TRBJ2-3
d_call: TRBD1
cdr3_aa: CASIRRDSITDTQYF
cdr3_nt: TGTGCCAGCATCCGCCGGGACAGCATCACAGATACGCAGTATTTT

clone_size: -
v_call: TRBV6-5
j_call: TRBJ2-1
d_call: -
cdr3_aa: CASSYRLGDHEQFF
cdr3_nt: TGTGCCAGCAGTTACAGACTAGGGGACCATGAGCAGTTCTTC

clone_size: -
v_call: TRBV5-8
j_call: TRBJ2-7
d_call: TRBD2
cdr3_aa: CASSLLGLAGVEQYF
cdr3_nt: TGTGCCAGCAGCTTGCTGGGACTAGCGGGAGTCGAGCAGTACTTC